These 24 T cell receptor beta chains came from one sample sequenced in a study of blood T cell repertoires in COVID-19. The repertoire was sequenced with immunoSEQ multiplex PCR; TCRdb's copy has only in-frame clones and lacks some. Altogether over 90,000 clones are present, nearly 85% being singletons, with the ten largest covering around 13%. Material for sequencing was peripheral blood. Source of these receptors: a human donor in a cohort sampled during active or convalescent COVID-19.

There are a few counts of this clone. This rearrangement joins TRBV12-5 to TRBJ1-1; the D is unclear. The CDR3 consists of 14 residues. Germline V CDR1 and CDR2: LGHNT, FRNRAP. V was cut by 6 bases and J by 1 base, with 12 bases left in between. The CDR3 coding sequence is TGTGCTAGTGGACCCGAACGGGGGAACACTGAAGCTTTCTTT. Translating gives CASGPERGNTEAFF.

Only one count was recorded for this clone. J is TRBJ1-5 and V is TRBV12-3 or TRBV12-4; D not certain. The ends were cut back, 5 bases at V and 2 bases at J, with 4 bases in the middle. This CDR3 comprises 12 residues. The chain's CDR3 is CASSGRNQPQHF. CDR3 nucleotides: TGTGCCAGCAGTGGCCGCAATCAGCCCCAGCATTTT.

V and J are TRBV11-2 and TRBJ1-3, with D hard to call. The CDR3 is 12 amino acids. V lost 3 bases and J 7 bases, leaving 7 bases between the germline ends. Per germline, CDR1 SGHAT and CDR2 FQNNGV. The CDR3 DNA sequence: TGTGCCAGCAGCTTCGGTCGGAACACCATATATTTT. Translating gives CASSFGRNTIYF. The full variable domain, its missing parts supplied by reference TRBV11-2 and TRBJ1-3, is EAGVAQSPRYKIIEKRQSVAFWCNPISGHATLYWYQQILGQGPKLLIQFQNNGVVDDSQLPKDRFSAERLKGVDSTLKIQPAKLEDSAVYLCASSFGRNTIYFGEGSWLTVV.

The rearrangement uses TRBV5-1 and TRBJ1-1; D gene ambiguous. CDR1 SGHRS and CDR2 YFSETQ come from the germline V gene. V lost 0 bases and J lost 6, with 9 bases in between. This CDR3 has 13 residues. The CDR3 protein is CASSLVGTAEAFF. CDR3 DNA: TGCGCCAGCAGCTTGGTGGGCACGGCTGAAGCTTTCTTT.

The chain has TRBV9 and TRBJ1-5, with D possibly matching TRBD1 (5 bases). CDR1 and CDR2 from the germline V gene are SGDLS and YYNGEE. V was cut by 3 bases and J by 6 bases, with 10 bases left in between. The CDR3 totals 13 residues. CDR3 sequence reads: CASSAGVGQPQHF. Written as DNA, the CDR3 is TGTGCCAGCAGCGCGGGGGTCGGTCAGCCCCAGCATTTT.

CDR3 sequence reads: CASRSTGGFNTEAFF. CDR3 in DNA: TGTGCCAGCAGGTCGACAGGGGGTTTTAACACTGAAGCTTTCTTT. The rearrangement joins TRBV7-3 to TRBJ1-1; 9 bases are a match to TRBD1. This CDR3 is 15 amino acids long. The germline gives CDR1 SGHTA, CDR2 FQGTGA. V lost 6 bases, J lost 2 bases, and 7 bases stayed unmatched.

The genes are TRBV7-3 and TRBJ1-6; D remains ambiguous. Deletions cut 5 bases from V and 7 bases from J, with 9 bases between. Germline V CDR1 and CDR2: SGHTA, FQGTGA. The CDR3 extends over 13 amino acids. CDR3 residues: CASSLFGNSPLHF. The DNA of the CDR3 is TGTGCCAGCAGCCTGTTCGGGAATTCACCCCTCCACTTT.

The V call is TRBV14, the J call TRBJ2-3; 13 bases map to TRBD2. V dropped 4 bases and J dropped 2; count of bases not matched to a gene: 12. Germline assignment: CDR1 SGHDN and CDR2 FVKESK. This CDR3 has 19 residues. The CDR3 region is CASSLGLAGTNPNTDTQYF. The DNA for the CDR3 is TGTGCCAGCAGCCTGGGACTAGCGGGGACCAATCCGAACACAGATACGCAGTATTTT.

Here the CDR3 DNA reads TGTGCCACCAGCGGGGGAGGGTCCCGTCGGCATCAGCCCCAGCATTTT. Translated: CATSGGGSRRHQPQHF. The gene calls are TRBV15 and TRBJ1-5; perhaps TRBD1 as D (5 bases). From germline, CDR1 is LNHNV and CDR2 YYDKDF (reference sequence). Deletions cut 5 bases from V and 5 bases from J, with 19 bases between. The CDR3 contains 16 residues.

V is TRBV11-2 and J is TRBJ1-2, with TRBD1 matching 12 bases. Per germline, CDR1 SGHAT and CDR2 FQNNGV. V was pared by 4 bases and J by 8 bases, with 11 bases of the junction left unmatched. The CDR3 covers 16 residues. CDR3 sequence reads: CASSSGTGGASEGYTF. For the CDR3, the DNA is TGTGCCAGCAGCTCCGGGACAGGGGGCGCGTCGGAAGGCTACACCTTC.

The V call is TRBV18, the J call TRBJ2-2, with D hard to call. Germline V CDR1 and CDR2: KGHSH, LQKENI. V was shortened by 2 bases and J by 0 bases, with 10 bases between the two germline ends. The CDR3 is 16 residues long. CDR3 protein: CASSPGLVANTGELFF. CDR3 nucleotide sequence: TGTGCCAGCTCACCAGGGCTCGTCGCGAACACCGGGGAGCTGTTTTTT.

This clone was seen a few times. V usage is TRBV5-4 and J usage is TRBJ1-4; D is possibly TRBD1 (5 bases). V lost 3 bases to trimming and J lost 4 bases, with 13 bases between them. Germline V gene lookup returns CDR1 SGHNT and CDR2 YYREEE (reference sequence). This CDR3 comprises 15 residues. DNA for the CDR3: TGTGCCAGCAGCTCCGGCAGGGCAGATAATGAAAAACTGTTTTTT. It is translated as CASSSGRADNEKLFF.

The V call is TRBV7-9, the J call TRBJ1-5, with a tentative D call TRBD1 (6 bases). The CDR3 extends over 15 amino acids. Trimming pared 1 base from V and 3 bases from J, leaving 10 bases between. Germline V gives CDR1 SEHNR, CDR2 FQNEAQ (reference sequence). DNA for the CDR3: TGTGCCAGCAGCTTAGGTTCAGGGGACAATCAGCCCCAGCATTTT. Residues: CASSLGSGDNQPQHF.

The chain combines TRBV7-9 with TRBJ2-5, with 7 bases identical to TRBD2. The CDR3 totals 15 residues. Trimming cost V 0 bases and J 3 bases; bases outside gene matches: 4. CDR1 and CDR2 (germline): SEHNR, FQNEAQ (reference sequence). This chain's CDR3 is CASSLAGTTKETQYF. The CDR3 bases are TGTGCCAGCAGCTTAGCGGGGACTACCAAAGAGACCCAGTACTTC.

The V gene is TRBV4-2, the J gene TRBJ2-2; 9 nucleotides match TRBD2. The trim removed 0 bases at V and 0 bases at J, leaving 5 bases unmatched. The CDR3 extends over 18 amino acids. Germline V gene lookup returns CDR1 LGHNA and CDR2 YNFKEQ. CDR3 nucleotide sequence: TGTGCCAGCAGCCAAGAGGGGCTAGCGGGGTCGAACACCGGGGAGCTGTTTTTT. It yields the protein CASSQEGLAGSNTGELFF.

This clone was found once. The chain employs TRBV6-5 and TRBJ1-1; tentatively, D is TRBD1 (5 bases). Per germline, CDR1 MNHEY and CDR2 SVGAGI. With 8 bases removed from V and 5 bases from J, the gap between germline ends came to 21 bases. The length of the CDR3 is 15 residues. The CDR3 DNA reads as TGTGCCAGCGGGGAGACCAGGTTTCGGGGGACTGAAGCTTTCTTT. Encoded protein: CASGETRFRGTEAFF.

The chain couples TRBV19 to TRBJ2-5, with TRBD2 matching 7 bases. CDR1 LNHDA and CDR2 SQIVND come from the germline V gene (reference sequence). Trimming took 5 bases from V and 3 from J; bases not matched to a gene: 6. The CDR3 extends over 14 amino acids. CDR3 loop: CASSAGVWEETQYF. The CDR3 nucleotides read TGTGCCAGTAGTGCGGGGGTGTGGGAAGAGACCCAGTACTTC.

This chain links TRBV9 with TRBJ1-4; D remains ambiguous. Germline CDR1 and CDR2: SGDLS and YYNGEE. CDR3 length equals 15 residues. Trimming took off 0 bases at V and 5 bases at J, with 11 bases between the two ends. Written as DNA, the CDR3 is TGTGCCAGCAGCGTAGACGGAGTCGGGAATGAAAAACTGTTTTTT. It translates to CASSVDGVGNEKLFF.

The chain's CDR3 is CASSAAGQGMAGYTF. The CDR3 coding sequence is TGTGCCAGCAGCGCCGCGGGACAGGGAATGGCTGGCTACACCTTC. The chain combines TRBV9 with TRBJ1-2, with 9 bases fitting TRBD1. V shed 3 bases, J shed 7 bases, and the junction held 10 bases outside the gene matches. Germline V CDR1 and CDR2: SGDLS, YYNGEE. This CDR3 spans 15 amino acids. The whole variable domain, remainder taken from reference TRBV9 and TRBJ1-2, is DSGVTQTPKHLITATGQRVTLRCSPRSGDLSVYWYQQSLDQGLQFLIQYYNGEERAKGNILERFSAQQFPDLHSELNLSSLELGDSALYFCASSAAGQGMAGYTFGSGTRLTVV.

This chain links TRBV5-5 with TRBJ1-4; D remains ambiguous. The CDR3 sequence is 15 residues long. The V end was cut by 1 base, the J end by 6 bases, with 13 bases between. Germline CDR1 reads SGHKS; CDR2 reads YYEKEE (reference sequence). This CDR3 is CASSLTPGEDEKLFF. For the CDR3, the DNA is TGTGCCAGCAGCTTGACTCCGGGAGAGGATGAAAAACTGTTTTTT.

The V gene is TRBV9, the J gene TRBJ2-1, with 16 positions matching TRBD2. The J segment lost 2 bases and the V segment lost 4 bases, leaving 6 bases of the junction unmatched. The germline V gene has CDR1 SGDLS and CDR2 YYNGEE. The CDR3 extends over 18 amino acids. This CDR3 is CASSIGTSGGGAYNEQFF. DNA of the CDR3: TGTGCCAGCAGCATTGGGACTAGCGGGGGGGGAGCCTACAATGAGCAGTTCTTC.

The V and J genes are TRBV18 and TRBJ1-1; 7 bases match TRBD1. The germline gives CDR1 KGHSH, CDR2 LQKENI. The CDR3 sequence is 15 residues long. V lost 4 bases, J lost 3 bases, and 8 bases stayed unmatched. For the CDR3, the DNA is TGTGCCAGCTCACGAGGAGGGGGCGCGGACACTGAAGCTTTCTTT. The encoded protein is CASSRGGGADTEAFF.

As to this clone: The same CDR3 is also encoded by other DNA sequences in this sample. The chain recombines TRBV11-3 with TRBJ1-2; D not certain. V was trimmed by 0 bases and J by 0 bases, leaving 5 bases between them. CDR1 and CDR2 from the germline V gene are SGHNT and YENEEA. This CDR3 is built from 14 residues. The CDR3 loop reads CASSLDSANYGYTF. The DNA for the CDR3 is TGTGCCAGCAGCTTAGATTCGGCTAACTATGGCTACACCTTC.

The CDR3 here is CASSETGWYGYTF. The CDR3 DNA is TGTGCCAGCAGCGAGACAGGGTGGTATGGCTACACCTTC. V usage is TRBV11-3 and J usage is TRBJ1-2; TRBD1 aligns across 7 bases. CDR1 SGHNT and CDR2 YENEEA come from the germline V gene. The CDR3 totals 13 residues. V was pared by 5 bases and J by 5 bases, with 5 bases of the junction left unmatched.